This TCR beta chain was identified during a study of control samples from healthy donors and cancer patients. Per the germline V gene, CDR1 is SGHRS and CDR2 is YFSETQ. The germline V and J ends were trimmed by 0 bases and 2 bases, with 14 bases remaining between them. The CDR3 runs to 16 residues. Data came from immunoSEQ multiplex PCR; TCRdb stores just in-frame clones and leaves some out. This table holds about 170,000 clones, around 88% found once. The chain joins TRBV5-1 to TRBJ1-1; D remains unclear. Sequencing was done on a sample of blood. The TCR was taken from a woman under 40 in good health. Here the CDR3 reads CASSLVAAAINTEAFF. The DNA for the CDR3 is TGCGCCAGCAGCTTGGTGGCAGCAGCTATCAACACTGAAGCTTTCTTT.